A selection of T cell receptor beta chains follows, all from one sample in a study of cytomegalovirus exposure and HLA in healthy donors. Clones were read by immunoSEQ multiplex PCR, and TCRdb kept only the in-frame ones, dropping some. The table records about 89,000 clones, around nine tenths of them present only once. The sequenced sample consisted of PBMCs. These TCRs come from a man aged 25 to 40 in good health and CMV-seropositive. Both conserved end residues are part of each CDR3. Each record gives: clone size, J gene, V gene, CDR3 protein. The size of a clone is reported for some rows only, either as once, few or many, or as a class for expanded clones.

>NA|TRBJ2-7|TRBV28
CASSFVGRGLDEQYF
>NA|TRBJ1-5|TRBV27
CASRAQGTGFGNQPQHF
>NA|TRBJ1-2|TRBV27
CASSRGTGGNGYTF
>NA|TRBJ1-3|TRBV6-1
CASRTGMPGNTIYF
>NA|TRBJ2-7|TRBV4-2
CASSQDQRELFFYEQYF
>NA|TRBJ1-5|TRBV28
CASSFRGMFSNQPQHF
>NA|TRBJ2-5|TRBV7-9
CASSTTGAGETQYF
>NA|TRBJ2-3|TRBV4-2
CASAAFSTDTQYF
>NA|TRBJ1-1|TRBV11-1
CASSLFRQGVQEAFF
>medium-sized|TRBJ2-7|TRBV6-1
CASSDLGGGPDEQYF
>once|TRBJ2-5|TRBV11-2
CASSLRRQLQETQYF
>NA|TRBJ2-7|TRBV5-1
CASKGGTSGTYEQYF
>once|TRBJ2-4|TRBV5-1
CASRGGSLNIQYF
>once|TRBJ2-7|TRBV15
CATSRETGGTYEQYF
>once|TRBJ2-3|TRBV5-1
CASSLPGLAGARADTQYF
>NA|TRBJ2-2|TRBV11-2
CASSLREYTGELFF
>NA|TRBJ2-1|TRBV2
CASSWRADWYEQFF
>NA|TRBJ2-7|TRBV28
CASSLRSDRFDEQYF
>NA|TRBJ2-1|TRBV2
CASSESRGPYNEQFF
>NA|TRBJ2-3|TRBV5-1
CASSLEDNTDTQYF
>NA|TRBJ2-1|TRBV7-3
CASSLKGMWGDSHDYNEQFF
>NA|TRBJ1-3|TRBV15
CATSRGGRRARSGNTIYF
>NA|TRBJ1-4|TRBV5-1
CASSGQGAEKLFF
>NA|TRBJ1-4|TRBV4-1
CASSQDPVSTGLLFF
>NA|TRBJ2-7|TRBV10-3
CAISESDRLYEQYF
>NA|TRBJ2-3|TRBV7-9
CASSPSGTSTDTQYF
>NA|TRBJ2-5|TRBV29-1
CSVDGLGQGGETQYF
>NA|TRBJ2-3|TRBV28
CASTGGGVGNTDTQYF
>NA|TRBJ2-3|TRBV9
CASSPMLGGATDTQYF
>NA|TRBJ1-1|TRBV14
CASSHRGRMNTEAFF
>NA|TRBJ1-5|TRBV2
CASREGGGQYQPQHF
>NA|TRBJ2-1|TRBV5-1
CASSLLLAGNPNNEQFF
>NA|TRBJ2-7|TRBV5-1
CASSRSRGRYEQYF
>NA|TRBJ1-1|TRBV5-1
CASSSGYSQAFF
>NA|TRBJ1-4|TRBV7-8
CASSLAGTRWREKLFF
>NA|TRBJ2-7|TRBV19
CASSMGLAGVYEQYF
>NA|TRBJ2-1|TRBV7-3
CASSLFGTSGQGDNEQFF
>few|TRBJ1-3|TRBV5-6
CASSPGTGNTIYF
>NA|TRBJ2-3|TRBV15
CATSSATGTRGGTDTQYF
>NA|TRBJ1-3|TRBV10-1
CASSYPGQGANSGNTIYF
>NA|TRBJ2-1|TRBV10-3
CATVLAGGLSSYNEQFF
>NA|TRBJ1-1|TRBV5-1
CASSPAPGQGAEAFF
>NA|TRBJ2-7|TRBV27
CASSFAGTSGYEQYF
>once|TRBJ1-2|TRBV27
CASSPGPPYGYTF
>NA|TRBJ1-2|TRBV10-3
CAISREGGYTF
>NA|TRBJ2-3|TRBV2
CASRAGTSGRDTQYF
>NA|TRBJ2-2|TRBV15
CATSRGGRGGTGELFF
>NA|TRBJ2-6|TRBV6-6
CASSLRSGANVLTF
>NA|TRBJ2-2|TRBV5-1
CASSPPRGTGELFF
>NA|TRBJ2-1|TRBV6-4
CASSDSLSGRDNEQFF
>few|TRBJ2-7|TRBV7-3
CASSPGQGGSYEQYF
>NA|TRBJ2-1|TRBV19
CASSGQGSYNEQFF
>once|TRBJ1-2|TRBV29-1
CSVVVSGVVANYGYTF
>NA|TRBJ2-7|TRBV7-2
CASSLEWSSYEQYF
>NA|TRBJ2-4|TRBV30
CAWNEGSSNIQYF